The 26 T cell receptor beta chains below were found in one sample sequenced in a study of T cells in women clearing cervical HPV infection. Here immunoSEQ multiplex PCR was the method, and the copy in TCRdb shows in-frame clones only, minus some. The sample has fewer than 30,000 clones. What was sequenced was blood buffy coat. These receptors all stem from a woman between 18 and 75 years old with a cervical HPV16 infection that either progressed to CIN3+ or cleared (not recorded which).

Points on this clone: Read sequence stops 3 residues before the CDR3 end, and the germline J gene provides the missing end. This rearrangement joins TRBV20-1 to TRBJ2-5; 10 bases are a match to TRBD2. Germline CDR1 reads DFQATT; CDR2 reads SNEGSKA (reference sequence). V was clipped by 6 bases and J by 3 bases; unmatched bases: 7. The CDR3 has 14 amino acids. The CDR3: CSASSGGLKETQYF. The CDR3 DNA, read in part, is TGCAGTGCCTCTAGCGGGGGATTAAAAGAGACC.

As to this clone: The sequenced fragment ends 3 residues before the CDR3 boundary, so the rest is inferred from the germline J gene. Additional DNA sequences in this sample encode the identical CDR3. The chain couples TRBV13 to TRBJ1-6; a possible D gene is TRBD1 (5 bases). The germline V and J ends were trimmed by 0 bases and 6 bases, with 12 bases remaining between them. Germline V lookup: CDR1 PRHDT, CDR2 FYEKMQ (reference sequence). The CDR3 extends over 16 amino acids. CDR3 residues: CASSLGGDSGNSPLHF. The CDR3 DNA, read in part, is TGTGCCAGCAGCTTAGGAGGGGATTCAGGTAATTCACCC.

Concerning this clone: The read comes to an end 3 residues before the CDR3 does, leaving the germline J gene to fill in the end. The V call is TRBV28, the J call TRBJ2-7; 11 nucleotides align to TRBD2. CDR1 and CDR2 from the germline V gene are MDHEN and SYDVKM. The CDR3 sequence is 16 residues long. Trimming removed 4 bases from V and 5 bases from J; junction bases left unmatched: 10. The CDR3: CASSSRNSGRVHEQYF. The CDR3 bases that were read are TGTGCCAGCAGTTCGCGGAATAGCGGGAGGGTCCACGAG. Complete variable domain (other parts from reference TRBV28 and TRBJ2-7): DVKVTQSSRYLVKRTGEKVFLECVQDMDHENMFWYRQDPGLGLRLIYFSYDVKMKEKGDIPEGYSVSREKKERFSLILESASTNQTSMYLCASSSRNSGRVHEQYFGPGTRLTVT.

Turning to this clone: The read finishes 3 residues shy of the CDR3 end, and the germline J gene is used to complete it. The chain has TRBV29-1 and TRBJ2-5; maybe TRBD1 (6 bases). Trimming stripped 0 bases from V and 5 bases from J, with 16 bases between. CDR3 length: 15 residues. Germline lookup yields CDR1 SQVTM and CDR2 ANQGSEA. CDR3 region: CSVEDRGRGEETQYF. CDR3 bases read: TGCAGCGTTGAAGATAGGGGCAGGGGCGAGGAGACC.

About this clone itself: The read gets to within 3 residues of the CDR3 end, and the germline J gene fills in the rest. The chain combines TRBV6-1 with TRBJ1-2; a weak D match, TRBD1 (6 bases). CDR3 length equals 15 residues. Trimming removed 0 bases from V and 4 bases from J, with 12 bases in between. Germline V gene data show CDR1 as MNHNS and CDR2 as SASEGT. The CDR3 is CASSEALGQPYGYTF. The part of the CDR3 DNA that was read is TGTGCCAGCAGTGAAGCCTTAGGACAGCCCTATGGC.

The chain's CDR3 is CASSLNWDRDTDTQYF. The sequenced CDR3 bases are TGTGCCAGCAGCTTGAACTGGGACAGGGACACAGATACG. The chain employs TRBV7-3 and TRBJ2-3; 9 bases agree with TRBD1. The DNA ends 3 residues before the CDR3 does, and the rest of the CDR3 is filled in from the germline J gene. Germline V gives CDR1 SGHTA, CDR2 FQGTGA. V shed 3 bases, J shed 2 bases, and the junction held 6 bases outside the gene matches. This CDR3 comprises 16 residues.

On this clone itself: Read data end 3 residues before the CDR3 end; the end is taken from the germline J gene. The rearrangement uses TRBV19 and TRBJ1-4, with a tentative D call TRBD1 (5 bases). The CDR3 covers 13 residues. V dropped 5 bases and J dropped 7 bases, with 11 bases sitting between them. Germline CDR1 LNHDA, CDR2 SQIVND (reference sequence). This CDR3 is CASSEGAAEKLFF. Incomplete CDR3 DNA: TGTGCCAGTAGTGAAGGGGCGGCTGAAAAA. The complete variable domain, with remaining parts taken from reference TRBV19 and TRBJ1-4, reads DGGITQSPKYLFRKEGQNVTLSCEQNLNHDAMYWYRQDPGQGLRLIYYSQIVNDFQKGDIAEGYSVSREKKESFPLTVTSAQKNPTAFYLCASSEGAAEKLFFGSGTQLSVL.

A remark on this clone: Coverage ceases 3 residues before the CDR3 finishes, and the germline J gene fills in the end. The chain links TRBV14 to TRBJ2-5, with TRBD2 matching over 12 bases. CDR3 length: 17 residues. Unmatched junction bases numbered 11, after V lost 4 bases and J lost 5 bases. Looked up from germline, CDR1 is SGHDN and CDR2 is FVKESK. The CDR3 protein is CASSPLGLAGQPETQYF. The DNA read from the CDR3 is TGTGCCAGCAGCCCTCTAGGACTAGCGGGGCAACCGGAGACC. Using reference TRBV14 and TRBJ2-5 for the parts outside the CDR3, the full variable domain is EAGVTQFPSHSVIEKGQTVTLRCDPISGHDNLYWYRRVMGKEIKFLLHFVKESKQDESGMPNNRFLAERTGGTYSTLKVQPAELEDSGVYFCASSPLGLAGQPETQYFGPGTRLLVL.

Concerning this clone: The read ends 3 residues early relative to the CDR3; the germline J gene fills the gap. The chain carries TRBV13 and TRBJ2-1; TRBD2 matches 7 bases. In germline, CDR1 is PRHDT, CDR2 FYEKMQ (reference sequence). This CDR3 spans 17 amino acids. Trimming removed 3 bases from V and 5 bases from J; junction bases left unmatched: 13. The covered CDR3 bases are TGTGCCAGCAGCTTTGGACCGACCGGGACTAACCACAATGAG. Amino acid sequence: CASSFGPTGTNHNE. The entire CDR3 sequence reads CASSFGPTGTNHNEQFF.

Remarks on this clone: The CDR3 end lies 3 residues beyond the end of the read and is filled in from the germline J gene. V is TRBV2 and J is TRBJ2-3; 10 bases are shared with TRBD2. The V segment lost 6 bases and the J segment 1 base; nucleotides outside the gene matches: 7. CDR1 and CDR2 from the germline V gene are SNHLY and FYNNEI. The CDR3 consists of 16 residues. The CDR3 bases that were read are TGTGCCAGCAGGCGGACTAGCGGTGACCGCACAGATACG. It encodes CASRRTSGDRTDT. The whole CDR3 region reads CASRRTSGDRTDTQYF.

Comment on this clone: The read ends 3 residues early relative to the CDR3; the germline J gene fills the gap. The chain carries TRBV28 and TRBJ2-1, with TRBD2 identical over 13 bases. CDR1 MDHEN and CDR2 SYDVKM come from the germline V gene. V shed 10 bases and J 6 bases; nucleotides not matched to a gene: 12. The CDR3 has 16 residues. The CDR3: CAITDTSGRAFNEQFF. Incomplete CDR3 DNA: TGTGCCATCACTGATACTAGCGGGAGGGCCTTCAATGAG. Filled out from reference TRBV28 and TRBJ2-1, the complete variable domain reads DVKVTQSSRYLVKRTGEKVFLECVQDMDHENMFWYRQDPGLGLRLIYFSYDVKMKEKGDIPEGYSVSREKKERFSLILESASTNQTSMYLCAITDTSGRAFNEQFFGPGTRLTVL.

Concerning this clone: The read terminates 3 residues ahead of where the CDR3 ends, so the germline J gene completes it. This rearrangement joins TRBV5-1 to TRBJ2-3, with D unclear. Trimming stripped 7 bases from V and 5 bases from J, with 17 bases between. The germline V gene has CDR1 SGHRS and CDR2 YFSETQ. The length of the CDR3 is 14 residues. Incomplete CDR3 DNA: TGCGCCAGCGCCGCCGTGGGCCTTCGAGATACG. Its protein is CASAAVGLRDT. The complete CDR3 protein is CASAAVGLRDTQYF. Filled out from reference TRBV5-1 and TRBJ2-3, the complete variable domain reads KAGVTQTPRYLIKTRGQQVTLSCSPISGHRSVSWYQQTPGQGLQFLFEYFSETQRNKGNFPGRFSGRQFSNSRSEMNVSTLELGDSALYLCASAAVGLRDTQYFGPGTRLTVL.

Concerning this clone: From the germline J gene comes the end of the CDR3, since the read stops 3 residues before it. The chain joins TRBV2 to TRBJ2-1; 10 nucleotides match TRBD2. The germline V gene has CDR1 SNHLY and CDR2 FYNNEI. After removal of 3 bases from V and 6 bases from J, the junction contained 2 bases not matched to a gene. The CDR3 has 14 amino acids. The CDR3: CASSDRTSGNEQFF. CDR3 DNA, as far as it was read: TGTGCCAGCAGTGACCGGACTAGCGGCAATGAG.

The CDR3 loop reads CASSESRVSEKLFF. CDR3 DNA, as far as it was read: TGTGCCAGCAGTGAGTCAAGGGTGTCCGAAAAA. The J gene is TRBJ1-4, the V gene TRBV2; D uncertain. The read finishes 3 residues shy of the CDR3 end, and the germline J gene is used to complete it. V lost 3 bases and J 8 bases, leaving 13 bases between the germline ends. The CDR3 covers 14 residues. Germline CDR1 reads SNHLY; CDR2 reads FYNNEI.

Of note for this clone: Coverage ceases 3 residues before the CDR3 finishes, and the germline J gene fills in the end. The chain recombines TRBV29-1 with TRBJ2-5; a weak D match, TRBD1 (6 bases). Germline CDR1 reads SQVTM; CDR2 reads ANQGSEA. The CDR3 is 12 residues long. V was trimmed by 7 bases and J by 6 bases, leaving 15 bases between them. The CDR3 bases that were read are TGCAGCGCCTGGGACACAGCGCAGACC. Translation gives CSAWDTAQT. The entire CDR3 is CSAWDTAQTQYF.

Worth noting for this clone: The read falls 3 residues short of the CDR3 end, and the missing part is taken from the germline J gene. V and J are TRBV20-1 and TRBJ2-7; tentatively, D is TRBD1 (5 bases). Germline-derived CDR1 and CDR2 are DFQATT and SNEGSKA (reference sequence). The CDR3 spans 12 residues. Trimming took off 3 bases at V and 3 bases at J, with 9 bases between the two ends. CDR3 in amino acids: CSASGDSYEQYF. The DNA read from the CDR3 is TGCAGTGCTAGTGGAGACAGCTACGAG.

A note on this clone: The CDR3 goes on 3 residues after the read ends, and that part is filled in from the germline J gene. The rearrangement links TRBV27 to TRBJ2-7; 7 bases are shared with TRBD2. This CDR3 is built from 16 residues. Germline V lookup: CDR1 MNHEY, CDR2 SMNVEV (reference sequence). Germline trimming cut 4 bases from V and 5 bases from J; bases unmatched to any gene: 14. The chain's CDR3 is CASSSPGTTPAHEQYF. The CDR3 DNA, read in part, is TGTGCCAGCAGTTCCCCAGGGACTACACCTGCCCACGAG.

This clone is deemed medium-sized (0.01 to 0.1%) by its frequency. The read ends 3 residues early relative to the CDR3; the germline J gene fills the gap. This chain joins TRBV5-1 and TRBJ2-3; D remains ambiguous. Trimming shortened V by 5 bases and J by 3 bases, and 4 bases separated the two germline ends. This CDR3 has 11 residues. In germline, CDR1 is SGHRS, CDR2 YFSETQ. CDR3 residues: CASRLTDTQYF. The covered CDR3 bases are TGCGCCAGCAGACTTACAGATACG.

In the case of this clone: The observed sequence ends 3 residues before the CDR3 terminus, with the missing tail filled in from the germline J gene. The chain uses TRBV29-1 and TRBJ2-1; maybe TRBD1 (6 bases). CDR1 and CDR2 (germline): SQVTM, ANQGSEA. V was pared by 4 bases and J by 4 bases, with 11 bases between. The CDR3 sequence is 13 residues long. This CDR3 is CSVGRTDYNEQFF. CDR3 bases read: TGCAGCGTTGGAAGGACAGATTACAATGAG.

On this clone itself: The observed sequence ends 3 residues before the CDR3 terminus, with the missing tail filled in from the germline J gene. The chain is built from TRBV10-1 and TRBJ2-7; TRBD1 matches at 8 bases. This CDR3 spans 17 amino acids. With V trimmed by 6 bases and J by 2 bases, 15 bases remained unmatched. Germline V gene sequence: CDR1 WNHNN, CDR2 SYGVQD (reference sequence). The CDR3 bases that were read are TGCGCCAGCAGCACAACACACGGGGGACAGGCGGCCTACGAG. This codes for CASSTTHGGQAAYE. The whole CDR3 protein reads CASSTTHGGQAAYEQYF.

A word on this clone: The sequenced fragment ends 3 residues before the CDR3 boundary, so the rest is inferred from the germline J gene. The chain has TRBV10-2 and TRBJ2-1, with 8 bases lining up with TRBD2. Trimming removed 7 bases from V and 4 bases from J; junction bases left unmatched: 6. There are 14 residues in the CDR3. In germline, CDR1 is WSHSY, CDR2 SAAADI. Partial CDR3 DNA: TGCGCCAGCACAGATTCGGGGGGGTACAATGAG. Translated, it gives CASTDSGGYNE. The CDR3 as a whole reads CASTDSGGYNEQFF.

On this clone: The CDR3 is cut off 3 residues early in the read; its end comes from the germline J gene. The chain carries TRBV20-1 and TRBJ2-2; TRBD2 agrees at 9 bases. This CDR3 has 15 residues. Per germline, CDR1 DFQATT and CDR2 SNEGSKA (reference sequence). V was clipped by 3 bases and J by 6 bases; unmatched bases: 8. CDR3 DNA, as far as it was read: TGCAGTGCTAGTCCAAGGGGACTAGCCCCCGGGGAG. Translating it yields CSASPRGLAPGE. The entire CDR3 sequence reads CSASPRGLAPGELFF.

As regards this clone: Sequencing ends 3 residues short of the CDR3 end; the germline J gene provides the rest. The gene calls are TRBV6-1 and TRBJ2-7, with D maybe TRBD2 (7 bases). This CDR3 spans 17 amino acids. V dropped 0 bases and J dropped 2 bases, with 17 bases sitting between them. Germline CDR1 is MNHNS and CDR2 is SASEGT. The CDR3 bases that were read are TGTGCCAGCAGTGAAGCTGTTTTCGGGGGGCCTCCCTACGAG. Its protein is CASSEAVFGGPPYE. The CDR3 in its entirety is CASSEAVFGGPPYEQYF.

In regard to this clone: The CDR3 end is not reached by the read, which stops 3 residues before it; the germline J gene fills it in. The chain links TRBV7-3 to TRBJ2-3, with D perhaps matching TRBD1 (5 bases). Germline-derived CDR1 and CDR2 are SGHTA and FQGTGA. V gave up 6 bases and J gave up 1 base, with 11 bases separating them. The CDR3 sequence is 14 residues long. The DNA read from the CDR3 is TGTGCCAGCAGACCGGACACCGGCACAGATACG. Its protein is CASRPDTGTDT. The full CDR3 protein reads CASRPDTGTDTQYF.

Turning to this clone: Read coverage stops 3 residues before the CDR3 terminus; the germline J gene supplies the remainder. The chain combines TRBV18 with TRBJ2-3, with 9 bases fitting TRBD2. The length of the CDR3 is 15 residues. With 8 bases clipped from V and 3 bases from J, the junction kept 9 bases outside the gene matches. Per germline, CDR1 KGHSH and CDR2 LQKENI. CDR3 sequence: CASAGAGGRTDTQYF. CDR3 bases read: TGTGCCAGCGCTGGAGCGGGGGGCAGAACAGATACG.

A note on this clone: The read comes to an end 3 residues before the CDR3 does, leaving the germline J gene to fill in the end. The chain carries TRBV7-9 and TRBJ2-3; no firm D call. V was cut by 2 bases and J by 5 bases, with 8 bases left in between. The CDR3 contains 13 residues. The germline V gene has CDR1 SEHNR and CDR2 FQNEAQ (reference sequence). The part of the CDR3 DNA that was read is TGTGCCAGCAGCTTAACGTCCGGAGATACG. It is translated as CASSLTSGDT. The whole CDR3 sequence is CASSLTSGDTQYF.